These 15 T cell receptor beta chains came from one sample sequenced in a study of T cells after yellow fever vaccination. TCRdb analysed the 5' RACE reads with MiXCR anew, one entry per CDR3 protein. The profile shows around 310,000 distinct CDR3 sequences, almost 4% of them singletons. Sequencing was performed on PBMCs, taken 5 days after the yellow fever booster vaccination. The receptors stem from a man younger than 30 who received the YFV17D yellow fever vaccine.

This clonotype was found many times. The chain combines TRBV5-1 with TRBJ2-1; D gene ambiguous. The CDR3 length is 13 residues. Germline V gives CDR1 SGHRS, CDR2 YFSETQ. The germline V and J ends were trimmed by 0 bases and 6 bases, with 7 bases remaining between them. CDR3 loop: CASSLAFPNEQFF. As DNA, the CDR3 is TGCGCCAGCAGCTTGGCTTTTCCCAATGAGCAGTTCTTC.

This clonotype was detected many times. The chain carries TRBV27 and TRBJ2-7, with D uncertain. V lost 0 bases and J lost 6, with 3 bases in between. The length of the CDR3 is 11 residues. From germline, CDR1 is MNHEY and CDR2 SMNVEV (reference sequence). The CDR3 coding sequence is TGTGCCAGCAGTTTATCGGGCGAGCAGTACTTC. It encodes CASSLSGEQYF.

Only a few counts were recorded for this clonotype. This chain joins TRBV5-1 and TRBJ2-1; a possible D gene is TRBD1 (5 bases). This CDR3 region has 13 residues. V gave up 1 base and J gave up 9 bases, with 11 bases separating them. Germline assignment: CDR1 SGHRS and CDR2 YFSETQ. The CDR3 coding sequence is TGCGCCAGCAGCTTGAGGGGTTGGGGTGAGCAGTTCTTC. Translation gives CASSLRGWGEQFF.

A few counts support this clonotype. The genes are TRBV5-5 and TRBJ1-1; D unclear. Trimming shortened V by 2 bases and J by 6 bases, and 11 bases separated the two germline ends. Germline CDR1 SGHKS, CDR2 YYEKEE (reference sequence). The length of the CDR3 is 13 residues. The CDR3 region has the DNA TGTGCCAGCAGCTTCATTGGTCGGTCTGAAGCTTTCTTT. As protein: CASSFIGRSEAFF.

There are a few counts of this clonotype. The chain is built from TRBV2 and TRBJ1-2, with TRBD1 as a possible D gene (5 bases). CDR3 length: 15 amino acids. V lost 8 bases and J lost 8, with 24 bases in between. CDR1 SNHLY and CDR2 FYNNEI come from the germline V gene. The CDR3 coding sequence is TGTGCCAGCGAGTCCTCAGAGGGGAAATCGTTCGGCTACACCTTC. Its protein product is CASESSEGKSFGYTF.

This clonotype came up a few times. This chain joins TRBV21-1 and TRBJ1-4; TRBD1 is taken as the D call from the table, unchecked against the DNA. TRBV21-1 is a pseudogene locus. This CDR3 spans 16 amino acids. The CDR3 nucleotides read TGTGCCAGCAGCAAAGCTCCCGGCATACGTAATGAAAAACTGTTTTTT. It specifies CASSKAPGIRNEKLFF.

This clonotype was seen a few times. The chain carries TRBV20-1 and TRBJ1-2; D gene unclear. Germline V gene sequence: CDR1 DFQATT, CDR2 SNEGSKA (reference sequence). The V end lost 0 bases, the J end lost 8 bases, and 16 bases lay between the germline ends. There are 14 residues in the CDR3. The CDR3 spells CSARDPKGLGGYTF. The CDR3 DNA reads TGCAGTGCTAGAGATCCAAAAGGTCTCGGGGGCTACACCTTC.

At least ten counts were recorded for this clonotype. The chain has TRBV4-3 and TRBJ2-3, with D possibly TRBD2 on 6 matching bases. The V gene lost 1 base and the J gene lost 5 bases, with 16 bases spanning the gap. Per the germline V gene, CDR1 is LGHNA and CDR2 is YSLEER. The CDR3 covers 16 residues. CDR3: CASSQAWRGQGDTQYF. The CDR3 DNA is TGCGCCAGCAGCCAAGCTTGGCGGGGTCAGGGAGATACGCAGTATTTT.

This clonotype was recorded at least ten times. The rearrangement links TRBV10-3 to TRBJ2-2, with 10 bases that match TRBD2. Germline V gives CDR1 ENHRY, CDR2 SYGVKD. The CDR3 loop spans 16 amino acids. V gave up 6 bases and J gave up 4 bases; unmatched junction bases: 8. CDR3 loop: CAIRTTAGGPTGELFF. As DNA, the CDR3 is TGTGCCATCAGGACCACAGCGGGGGGGCCCACCGGGGAGCTGTTTTTT.

This clonotype occurred many times. V gene TRBV20-1 combines with J gene TRBJ2-3; 8 nucleotides agree with TRBD2. Per germline, CDR1 DFQATT and CDR2 SNEGSKA (reference sequence). The CDR3 runs 15 residues. The trim removed 8 bases at V and 5 bases at J, leaving 15 bases unmatched. CDR3 region: CSSTRPSRGGDTQYF. The CDR3 DNA is TGCAGTTCAACCCGGCCCTCCCGGGGGGGAGATACGCAGTATTTT.

This clonotype turned up a few times. The chain joins TRBV6-1 to TRBJ1-2; 7 bases line up with TRBD1. J gave up 6 bases and V 6 bases, and 7 bases lay outside the gene matches. This CDR3 has 13 residues. The germline CDR1 and CDR2 sequences are MNHNS and SASEGT. CDR3 sequence reads: CASRMDRTHGYTF. The DNA for the CDR3 is TGTGCCAGCAGGATGGACAGGACCCATGGCTACACCTTC.

The chain combines TRBV20-1 with TRBJ2-1; 11 positions match TRBD1. V gave up 6 bases and J gave up 16 bases; unmatched junction bases: 17. CDR3 length: 14 residues. In germline, CDR1 is DFQATT, CDR2 SNEGSKA (reference sequence). The CDR3 DNA reads TGCAGTGCCGGTCCGGGACAGGGGGGGGCGAGTACCTTCTTC. Amino acid sequence: CSAGPGQGGASTFF.

In its sample, this clonotype was seen many times. V is TRBV20-1 and J is TRBJ2-7; 10 bases align to TRBD1. Germline V gene data show CDR1 as DFQATT and CDR2 as SNEGSKA (reference sequence). The CDR3 is 17 amino acids. V lost 6 bases to trimming and J lost 0 bases; unmatched junction nucleotides: 14. For the CDR3, the DNA is TGCAGTGCAATTTCGGGTGGAGGACAGGGGGTCTCCTACGAGCAGTACTTC. Translation gives CSAISGGGQGVSYEQYF.

The chain has TRBV6-5 and TRBJ2-7, with D perhaps being TRBD1 or TRBD2 (5 bases each). The V end was cut by 5 bases, the J end by 0 bases, with 8 bases between. The CDR3 extends over 13 amino acids. The germline V gene has CDR1 MNHEY and CDR2 SVGAGI. The CDR3 here is CASSRDGSYEQYV. CDR3 DNA sequence: TGTGCCAGCAGTAGGGACGGCTCCTACGAGCAGTACGTC.

This clonotype was seen only a few times. The rearrangement links TRBV6-5 to TRBJ2-7; D is possibly TRBD1 (5 bases). This CDR3 is built from 14 residues. Germline values: CDR1 MNHEY, CDR2 SVGAGI. V was cut by 2 bases and J by 1 base, with 9 bases left in between. The CDR3 sequence: CASSYARQSYEQYF. CDR3 sequence (DNA): TGTGCCAGCAGTTACGCACGACAGTCCTACGAGCAGTACTTC.